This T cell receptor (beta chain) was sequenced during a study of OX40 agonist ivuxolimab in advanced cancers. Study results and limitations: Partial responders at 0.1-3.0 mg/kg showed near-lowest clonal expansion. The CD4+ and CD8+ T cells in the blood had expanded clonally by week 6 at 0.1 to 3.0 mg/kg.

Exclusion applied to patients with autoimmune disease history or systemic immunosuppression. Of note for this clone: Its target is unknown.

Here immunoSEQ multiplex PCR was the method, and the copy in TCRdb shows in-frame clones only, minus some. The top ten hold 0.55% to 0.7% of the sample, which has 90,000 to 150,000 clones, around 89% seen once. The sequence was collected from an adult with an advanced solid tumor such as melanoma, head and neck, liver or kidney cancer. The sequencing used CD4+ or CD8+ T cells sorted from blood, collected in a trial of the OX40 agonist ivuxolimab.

DNA for the CDR3: TGCAGCACCAAGGGGAGCACCGGGGAGCTGTTTTTT. As protein: CSTKGSTGELFF. V usage is TRBV29-1 and J usage is TRBJ2-2; either TRBD1 or TRBD2 may fit D (5 bases each). There are 12 residues in the CDR3. Germline values: CDR1 SQVTM, CDR2 ANQGSEA. V was trimmed by 8 bases and J by 4 bases, leaving 11 bases between them.